These T cell receptor beta chains were read from a single sample in a study of blood T cell repertoires in COVID-19. The repertoire was sequenced with immunoSEQ multiplex PCR; TCRdb's copy has only in-frame clones and lacks some. This repertoire shows around 190,000 clones, about 80% found once; its top ten account for 1.5%. Sequencing was done on a sample of peripheral blood. The receptor source for this set is a human donor in a cohort sampled during active COVID-19. Both conserved end residues are part of each CDR3. Fields, in order: V gene, CDR3 length, J gene, CDR3 protein.

V: TRBV12-3/TRBV12-4
length: 12
J: TRBJ2-3
CDR3: CASSLGGDTQYF

V: TRBV5-1
length: 15
J: TRBJ2-7
CDR3: CASSLETGGPYEQYF

V: TRBV19
length: 14
J: TRBJ1-2
CDR3: CASSRTGEGDGYTF

V: TRBV6-5
length: 16
J: TRBJ2-3
CDR3: CASSYSVTSSADTQYF

V: TRBV3-1/TRBV3-2
length: 16
J: TRBJ1-2
CDR3: CASSQRGPAKVYGYTF

V: TRBV10-3
length: 15
J: TRBJ2-5
CDR3: CAISEPTGGAETQYF

V: TRBV27
length: 14
J: TRBJ1-5
CDR3: CASSSSDRDQPQHF

V: TRBV28
length: 15
J: TRBJ1-5
CDR3: CASSLSSGYNQPQHF

V: TRBV6-2/TRBV6-3
length: 15
J: TRBJ2-7
CDR3: CASSPRTGGSYEQYF

V: TRBV7-2
length: 16
J: TRBJ2-3
CDR3: CASSGRWTSGTDTQYF

V: TRBV7-3
length: 17
J: TRBJ1-5
CDR3: CASSDTTQDRGNQPQHF

V: TRBV4-1
length: 16
J: TRBJ1-5
CDR3: CASSQEGGNGNQPQHF

V: TRBV13
length: 13
J: TRBJ2-7
CDR3: CASSLLRGDEQYF

V: TRBV5-6
length: 15
J: TRBJ1-6
CDR3: CASSLSGAQWPPLHF

V: TRBV7-9
length: 15
J: TRBJ1-3
CDR3: CASSRLEGKKNTIYF

V: TRBV7-2
length: 15
J: TRBJ2-7
CDR3: CASSPSGASTYEQYF

V: TRBV28
length: 17
J: TRBJ2-4
CDR3: CASSFPPGALAKNIQYF

V: TRBV7-9
length: 15
J: TRBJ2-7
CDR3: CASSLEGTGSHEQYF

V: TRBV18
length: 14
J: TRBJ1-5
CDR3: CASSLGQNNQPQHF

V: TRBV7-9
length: 15
J: TRBJ2-7
CDR3: CASSPALGAAYEQYF

V: TRBV12-3/TRBV12-4
length: 13
J: TRBJ1-1
CDR3: CASSRGENTEAFF

V: TRBV9
length: 15
J: TRBJ2-1
CDR3: CASSVNPGLYNEQFF

V: TRBV5-4
length: 18
J: TRBJ2-6
CDR3: CASSSAGTGSSGANVLTF

V: TRBV6-5
length: 13
J: TRBJ1-1
CDR3: CASSPWAFGEAFF

V: TRBV5-8
length: 15
J: TRBJ1-5
CDR3: CASSVGTGGLQPQHF

V: TRBV6-2/TRBV6-3
length: 17
J: TRBJ2-3
CDR3: CASSYSLVAGQTDTQYF

V: TRBV14
length: 13
J: TRBJ1-6
CDR3: CASSRYYNSPLHF

V: TRBV29-1
length: 15
J: TRBJ1-2
CDR3: CSVRKHGPDRDGYTF

V: TRBV25-1
length: 16
J: TRBJ1-4
CDR3: CASSDPGQGYNEKLFF

V: TRBV9
length: 17
J: TRBJ2-7
CDR3: CASSVGVSGGAPYEQYF

V: TRBV28
length: 15
J: TRBJ2-7
CDR3: CASSSTSKGAYEQYF

V: TRBV24-1
length: 14
J: TRBJ2-1
CDR3: CATSVGGAEAEQFF

V: TRBV14
length: 13
J: TRBJ1-2
CDR3: CASSQTGTTGYTF

V: TRBV7-9
length: 12
J: TRBJ2-5
CDR3: CASSLGGGTQYF

V: TRBV12-3/TRBV12-4
length: 13
J: TRBJ1-2
CDR3: CASSLGNRGGYTF

V: TRBV4-3
length: 14
J: TRBJ1-5
CDR3: CASSQDSGGQPQHF

V: TRBV4-1
length: 16
J: TRBJ2-2
CDR3: CASSRGTSGGAGELFF